This T cell receptor (beta chain) was obtained from a study of T cell responses to AZD1222 COVID-19 vaccine. The protocol was immunoSEQ multiplex PCR, while the TCRdb copy is restricted to in-frame clones and leaves out a portion. The data show fewer than 90,000 clones, about nine tenths seen once. The V gene end was trimmed by 4 bases and the J gene end by 0 bases; junction bases not matched to a gene: 3. CDR1 is WNHNN and CDR2 is SYGVQD in the germline V gene (reference sequence). The CDR3 loop spans 14 amino acids. The source was peripheral blood, collected 28 days after the second AZD1222 dose. This chain connects TRBV10-1 to TRBJ2-7; 7 bases match TRBD2. The origin of this receptor is an adult who received the AZD1222 COVID-19 vaccine. Written as DNA, the CDR3 is TGCGCCAGCAGTGGTGGGACTAACTCCTACGAGCAGTACTTC. This encodes CASSGGTNSYEQYF.